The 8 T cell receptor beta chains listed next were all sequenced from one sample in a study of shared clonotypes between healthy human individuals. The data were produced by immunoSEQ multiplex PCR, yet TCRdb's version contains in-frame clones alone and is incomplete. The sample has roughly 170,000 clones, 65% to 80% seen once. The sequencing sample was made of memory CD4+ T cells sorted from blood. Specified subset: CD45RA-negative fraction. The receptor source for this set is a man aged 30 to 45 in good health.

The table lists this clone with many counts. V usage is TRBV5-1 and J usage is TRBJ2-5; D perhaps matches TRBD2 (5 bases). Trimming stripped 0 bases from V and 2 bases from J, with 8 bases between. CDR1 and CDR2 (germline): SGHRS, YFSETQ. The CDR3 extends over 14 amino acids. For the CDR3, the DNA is TGCGCCAGCAGCTTGGGGGAGAGGCAAGAGACCCAGTACTTC. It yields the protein CASSLGERQETQYF.

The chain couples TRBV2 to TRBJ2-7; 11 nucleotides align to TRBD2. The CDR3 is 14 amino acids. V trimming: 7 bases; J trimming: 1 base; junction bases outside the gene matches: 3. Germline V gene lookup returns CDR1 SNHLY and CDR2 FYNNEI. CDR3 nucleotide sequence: TGTGCCAGCACCTGGACTAGCGGGTCCTACGAGCAGTACTTC. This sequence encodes CASTWTSGSYEQYF. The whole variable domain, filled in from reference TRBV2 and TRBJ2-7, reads EPEVTQTPSHQVTQMGQEVILRCVPISNHLYFYWYRQILGQKVEFLVSFYNNEISEKSEIFDDQFSVERPDGSNFTLKIRSTKLEDSAMYFCASTWTSGSYEQYFGPGTRLTVT.

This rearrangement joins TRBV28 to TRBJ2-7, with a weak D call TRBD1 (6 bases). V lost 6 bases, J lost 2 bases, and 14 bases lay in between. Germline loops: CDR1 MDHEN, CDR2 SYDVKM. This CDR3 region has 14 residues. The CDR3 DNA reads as TGTGCCAGCAGGATACAGTGGGGGCCCTACGAGCAGTACTTC. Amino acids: CASRIQWGPYEQYF.

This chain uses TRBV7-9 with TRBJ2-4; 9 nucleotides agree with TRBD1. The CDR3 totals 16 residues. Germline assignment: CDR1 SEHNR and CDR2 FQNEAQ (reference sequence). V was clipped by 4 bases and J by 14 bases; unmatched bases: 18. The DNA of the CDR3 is TGTGCCAGCAGCTCCTGGGGGGGGACAGGGACCGTTACCGAGTACTTC. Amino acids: CASSSWGGTGTVTEYF.

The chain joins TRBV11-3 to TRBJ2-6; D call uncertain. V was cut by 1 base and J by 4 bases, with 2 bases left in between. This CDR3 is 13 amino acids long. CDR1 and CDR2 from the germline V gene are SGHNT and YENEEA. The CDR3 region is CASSLAGANVLTF. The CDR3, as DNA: TGTGCCAGCAGCTTAGCCGGGGCCAACGTCCTGACTTTC.

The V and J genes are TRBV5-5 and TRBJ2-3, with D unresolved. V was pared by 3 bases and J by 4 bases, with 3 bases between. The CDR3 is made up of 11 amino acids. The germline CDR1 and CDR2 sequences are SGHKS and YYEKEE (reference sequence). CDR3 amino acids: CASSSPDTQYF. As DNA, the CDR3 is TGTGCCAGCAGCTCCCCAGATACGCAGTATTTT.

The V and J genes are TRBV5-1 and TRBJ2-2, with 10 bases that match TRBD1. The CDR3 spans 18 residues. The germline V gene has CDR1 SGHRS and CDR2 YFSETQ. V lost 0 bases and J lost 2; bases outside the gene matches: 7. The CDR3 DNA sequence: TGCGCCAGCAGCTTGGTCTTAAGACAGGGGGCAAACACCGGGGAGCTGTTTTTT. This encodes CASSLVLRQGANTGELFF.

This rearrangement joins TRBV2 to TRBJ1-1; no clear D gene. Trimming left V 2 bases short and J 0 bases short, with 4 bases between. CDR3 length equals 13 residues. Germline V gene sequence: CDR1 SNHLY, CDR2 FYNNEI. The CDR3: CASSEPLNTEAFF. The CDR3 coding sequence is TGTGCCAGCAGTGAACCCCTGAACACTGAAGCTTTCTTT.